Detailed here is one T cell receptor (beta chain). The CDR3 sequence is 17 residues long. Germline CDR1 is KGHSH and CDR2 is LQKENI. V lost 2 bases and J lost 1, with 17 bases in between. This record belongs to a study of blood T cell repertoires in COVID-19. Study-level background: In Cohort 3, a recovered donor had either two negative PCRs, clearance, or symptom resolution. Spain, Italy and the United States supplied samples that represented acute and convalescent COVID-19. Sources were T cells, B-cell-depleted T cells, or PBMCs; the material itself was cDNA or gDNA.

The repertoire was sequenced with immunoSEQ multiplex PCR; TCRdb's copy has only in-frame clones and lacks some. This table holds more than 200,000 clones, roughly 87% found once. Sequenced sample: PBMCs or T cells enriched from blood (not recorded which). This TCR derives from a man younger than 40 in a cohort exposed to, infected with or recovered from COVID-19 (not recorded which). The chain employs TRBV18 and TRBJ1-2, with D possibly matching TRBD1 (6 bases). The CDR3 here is CASSPSDPIQGNYGYTF. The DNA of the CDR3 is TGTGCCAGCTCACCATCTGACCCCATACAGGGTAACTATGGCTACACCTTC. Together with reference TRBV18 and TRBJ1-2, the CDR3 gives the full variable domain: NAGVMQNPRHLVRRRGQEARLRCSPMKGHSHVYWYRQLPEEGLKFMVYLQKENIIDESGMPKERFSAEFPKEGPSILRIQQVVRGDSAAYFCASSPSDPIQGNYGYTFGSGTRLTVV.